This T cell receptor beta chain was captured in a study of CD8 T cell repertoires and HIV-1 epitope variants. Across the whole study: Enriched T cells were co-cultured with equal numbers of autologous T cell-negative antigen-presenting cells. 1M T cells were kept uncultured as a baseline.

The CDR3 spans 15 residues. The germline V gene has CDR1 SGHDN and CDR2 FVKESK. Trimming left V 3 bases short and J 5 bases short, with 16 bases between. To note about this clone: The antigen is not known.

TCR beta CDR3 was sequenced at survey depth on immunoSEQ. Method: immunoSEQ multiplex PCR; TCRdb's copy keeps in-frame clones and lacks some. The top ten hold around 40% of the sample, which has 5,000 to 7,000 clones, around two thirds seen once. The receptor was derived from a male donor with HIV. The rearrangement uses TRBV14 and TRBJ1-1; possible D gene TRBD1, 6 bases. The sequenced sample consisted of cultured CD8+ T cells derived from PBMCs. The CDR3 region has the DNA TGTGCCAGCAGCCACCGGTTGGGGGCGGGGACTGAAGCTTTCTTT. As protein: CASSHRLGAGTEAFF.